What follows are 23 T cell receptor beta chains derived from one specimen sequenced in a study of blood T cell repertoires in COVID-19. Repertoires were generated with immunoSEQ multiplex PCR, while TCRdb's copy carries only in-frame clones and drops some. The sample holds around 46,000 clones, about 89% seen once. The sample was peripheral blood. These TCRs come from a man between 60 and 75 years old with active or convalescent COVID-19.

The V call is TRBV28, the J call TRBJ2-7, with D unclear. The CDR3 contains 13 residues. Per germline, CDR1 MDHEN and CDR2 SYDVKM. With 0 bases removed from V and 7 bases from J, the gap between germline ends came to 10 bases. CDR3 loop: CASSLWSSSEQYF. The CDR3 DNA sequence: TGTGCCAGCAGTTTATGGAGCTCCTCGGAGCAGTACTTC.

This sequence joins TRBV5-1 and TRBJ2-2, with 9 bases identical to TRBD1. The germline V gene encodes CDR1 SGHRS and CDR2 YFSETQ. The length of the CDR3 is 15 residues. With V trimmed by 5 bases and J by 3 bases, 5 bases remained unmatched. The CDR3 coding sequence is TGCGCCAGCAGACCCGACAGGGGGGACACCGGGGAGCTGTTTTTT. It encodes CASRPDRGDTGELFF.

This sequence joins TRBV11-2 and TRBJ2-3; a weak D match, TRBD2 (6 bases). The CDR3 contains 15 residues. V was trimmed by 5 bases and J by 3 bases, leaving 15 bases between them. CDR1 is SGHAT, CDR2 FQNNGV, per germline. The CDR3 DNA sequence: TGTGCCAGCAGCCCCCTACGGGGGAGGACAGATACGCAGTATTTT. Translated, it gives CASSPLRGRTDTQYF.

CDR3 amino acids: CASTSGQGVQPQHF. The CDR3 nucleotides are TGTGCCAGCACGTCGGGACAGGGTGTACAGCCCCAGCATTTT. The gene calls are TRBV6-6 and TRBJ1-5; 9 positions match TRBD1. The V gene end was trimmed by 7 bases and the J gene end by 7 bases; junction bases not matched to a gene: 8. Germline-derived CDR1 and CDR2 are MNHNY and SVGAGI (reference sequence). This CDR3 is 14 amino acids long.

CDR3 amino acids: CASSVLGSYGYTF. In DNA, the CDR3 is TGTGCCAGCAGTGTCTTAGGGAGCTATGGCTACACCTTC. The chain has TRBV5-5 and TRBJ1-2, with D hard to call. The CDR3 has 13 residues. Trimming stripped 5 bases from V and 4 bases from J, with 12 bases between. Germline CDR1 is SGHKS and CDR2 is YYEKEE (reference sequence).

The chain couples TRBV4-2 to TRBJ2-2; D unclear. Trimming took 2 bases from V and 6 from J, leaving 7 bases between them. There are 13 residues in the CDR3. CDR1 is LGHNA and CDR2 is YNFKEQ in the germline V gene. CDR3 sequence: CASSQIPPGELFF. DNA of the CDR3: TGTGCCAGCAGCCAAATCCCTCCCGGGGAGCTGTTTTTT.

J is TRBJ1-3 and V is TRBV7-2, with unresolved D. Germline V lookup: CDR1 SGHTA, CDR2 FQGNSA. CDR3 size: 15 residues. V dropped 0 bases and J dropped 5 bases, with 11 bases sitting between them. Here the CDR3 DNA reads TGTGCCAGCAGCTTAGCTGACTCGAACCGAAACACCATATATTTT. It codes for CASSLADSNRNTIYF.

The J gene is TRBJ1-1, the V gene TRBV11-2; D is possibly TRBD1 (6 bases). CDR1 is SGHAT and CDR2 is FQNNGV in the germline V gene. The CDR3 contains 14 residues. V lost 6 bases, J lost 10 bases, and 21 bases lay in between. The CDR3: CASRTIRKQGRAFF. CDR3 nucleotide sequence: TGTGCCAGCAGGACTATTCGGAAGCAGGGGAGAGCTTTCTTT.

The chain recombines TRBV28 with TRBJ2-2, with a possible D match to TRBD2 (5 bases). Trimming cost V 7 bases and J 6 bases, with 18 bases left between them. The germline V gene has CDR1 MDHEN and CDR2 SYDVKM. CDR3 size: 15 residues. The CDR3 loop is CASIGGSPTPGELFF. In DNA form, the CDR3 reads TGTGCCAGCATCGGCGGGTCCCCGACCCCCGGGGAGCTGTTTTTT.

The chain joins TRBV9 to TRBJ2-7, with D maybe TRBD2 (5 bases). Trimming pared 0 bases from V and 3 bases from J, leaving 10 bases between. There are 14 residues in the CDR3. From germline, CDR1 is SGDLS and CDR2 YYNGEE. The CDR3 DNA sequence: TGTGCCAGCAGCGTAGGTTACGGGGACTACGAGCAGTACTTC. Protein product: CASSVGYGDYEQYF.

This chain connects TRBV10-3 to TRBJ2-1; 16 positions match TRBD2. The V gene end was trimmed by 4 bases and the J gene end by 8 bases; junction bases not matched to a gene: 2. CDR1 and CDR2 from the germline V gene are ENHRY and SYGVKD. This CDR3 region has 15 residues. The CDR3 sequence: CAISAGTSGGDEQFF. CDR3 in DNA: TGTGCCATCAGTGCGGGGACTAGCGGGGGGGATGAGCAGTTCTTC.

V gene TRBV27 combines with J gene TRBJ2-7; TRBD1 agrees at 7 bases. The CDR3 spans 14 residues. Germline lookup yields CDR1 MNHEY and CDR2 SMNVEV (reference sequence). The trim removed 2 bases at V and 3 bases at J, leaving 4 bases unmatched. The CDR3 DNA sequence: TGTGCCAGCAGTTTAAGCCGGGACAGCTACGAGCAGTACTTC. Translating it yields CASSLSRDSYEQYF.

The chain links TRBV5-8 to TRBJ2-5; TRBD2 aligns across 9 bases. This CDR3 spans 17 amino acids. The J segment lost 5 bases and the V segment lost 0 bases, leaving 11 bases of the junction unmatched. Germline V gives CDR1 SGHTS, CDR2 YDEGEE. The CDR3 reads CASSLAPWAGGLETQYF. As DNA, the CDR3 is TGTGCCAGCAGCTTGGCTCCTTGGGCGGGGGGGCTGGAGACCCAGTACTTC. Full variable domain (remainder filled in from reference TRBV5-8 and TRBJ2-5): EAGVTQSPTHLIKTRGQQATLRCSPISGHTSVYWYQQALGLGLQFLLWYDEGEERNRGNFPPRFSGRQFPNYSSELNVNALELEDSALYLCASSLAPWAGGLETQYFGPGTRLLVL.

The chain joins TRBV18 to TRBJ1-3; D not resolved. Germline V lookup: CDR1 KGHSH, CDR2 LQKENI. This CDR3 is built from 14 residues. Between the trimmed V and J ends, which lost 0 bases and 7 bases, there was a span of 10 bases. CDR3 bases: TGTGCCAGCTCACCACCGTTCCCGGTCAACACCATATATTTT. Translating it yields CASSPPFPVNTIYF.

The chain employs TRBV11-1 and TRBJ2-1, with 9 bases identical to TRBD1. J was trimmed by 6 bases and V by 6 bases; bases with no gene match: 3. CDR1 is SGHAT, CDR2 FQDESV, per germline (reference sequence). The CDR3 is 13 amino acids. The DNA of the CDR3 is TGTGCCAGCAGACCACAGGGGGCCAATGAGCAGTTCTTC. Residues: CASRPQGANEQFF.

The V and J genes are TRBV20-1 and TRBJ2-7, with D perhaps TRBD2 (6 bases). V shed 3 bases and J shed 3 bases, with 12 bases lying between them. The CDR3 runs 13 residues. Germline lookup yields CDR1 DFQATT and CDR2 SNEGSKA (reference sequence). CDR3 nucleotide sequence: TGCAGTGCTAGTCTCGCGGGGTTCTACGAGCAGTACTTC. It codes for CSASLAGFYEQYF.

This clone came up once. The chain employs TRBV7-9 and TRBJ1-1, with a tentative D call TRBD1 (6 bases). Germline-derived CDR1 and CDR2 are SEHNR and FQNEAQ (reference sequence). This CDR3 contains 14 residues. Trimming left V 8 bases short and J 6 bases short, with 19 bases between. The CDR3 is CASCPGDSIPEAFF. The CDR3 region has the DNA TGTGCCAGCTGTCCAGGGGATTCGATCCCTGAAGCTTTCTTT.

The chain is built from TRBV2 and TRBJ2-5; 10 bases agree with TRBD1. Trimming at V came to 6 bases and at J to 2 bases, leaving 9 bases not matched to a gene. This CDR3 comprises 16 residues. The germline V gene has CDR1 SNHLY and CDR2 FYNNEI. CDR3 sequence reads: CASSLSDRGLQETQYF. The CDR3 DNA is TGTGCCAGCAGCCTAAGTGACAGGGGGCTTCAAGAGACCCAGTACTTC.

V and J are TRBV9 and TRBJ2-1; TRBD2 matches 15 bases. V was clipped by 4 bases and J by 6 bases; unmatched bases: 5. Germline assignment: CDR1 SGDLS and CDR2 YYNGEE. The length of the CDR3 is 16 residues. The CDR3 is CASSPWTSGGANEQFF. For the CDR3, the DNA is TGTGCCAGCAGCCCCTGGACTAGCGGGGGGGCCAATGAGCAGTTCTTC.

The CDR3, as DNA: TGTGCCAGCAACAGAGGGGGCAGGGGGCGAATGAACACTGAAGCTTTCTTT. Its protein is CASNRGGRGRMNTEAFF. V is TRBV2 and J is TRBJ1-1; TRBD1 agrees at 8 bases. J lost 0 bases, V lost 7 bases, and 13 bases had no gene match. CDR1 is SNHLY, CDR2 FYNNEI, per germline. This CDR3 comprises 17 residues. Full variable domain (remainder filled in from reference TRBV2 and TRBJ1-1): EPEVTQTPSHQVTQMGQEVILRCVPISNHLYFYWYRQILGQKVEFLVSFYNNEISEKSEIFDDQFSVERPDGSNFTLKIRSTKLEDSAMYFCASNRGGRGRMNTEAFFGQGTRLTVV.

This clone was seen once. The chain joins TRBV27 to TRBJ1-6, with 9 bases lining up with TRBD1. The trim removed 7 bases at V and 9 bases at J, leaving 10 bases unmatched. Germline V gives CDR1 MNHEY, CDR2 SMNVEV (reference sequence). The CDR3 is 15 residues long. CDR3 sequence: CASTLLGQGSSPLHF. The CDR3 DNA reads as TGTGCCAGCACCCTACTAGGACAGGGGAGTTCACCCCTCCACTTT.

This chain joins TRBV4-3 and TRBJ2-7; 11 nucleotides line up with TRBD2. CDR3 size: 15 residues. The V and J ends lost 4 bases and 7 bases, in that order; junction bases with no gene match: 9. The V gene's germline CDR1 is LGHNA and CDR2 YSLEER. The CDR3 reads CASSLLAGGQVEQYF. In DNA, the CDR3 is TGCGCCAGCAGCCTGCTAGCGGGGGGCCAGGTAGAGCAGTACTTC.

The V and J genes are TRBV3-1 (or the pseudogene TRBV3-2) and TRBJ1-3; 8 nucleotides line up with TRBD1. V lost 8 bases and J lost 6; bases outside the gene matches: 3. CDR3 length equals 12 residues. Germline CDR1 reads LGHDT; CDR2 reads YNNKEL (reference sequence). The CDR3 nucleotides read TGTGCCAGCGGACAGGGCCAAAACACCATATATTTT. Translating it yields CASGQGQNTIYF.